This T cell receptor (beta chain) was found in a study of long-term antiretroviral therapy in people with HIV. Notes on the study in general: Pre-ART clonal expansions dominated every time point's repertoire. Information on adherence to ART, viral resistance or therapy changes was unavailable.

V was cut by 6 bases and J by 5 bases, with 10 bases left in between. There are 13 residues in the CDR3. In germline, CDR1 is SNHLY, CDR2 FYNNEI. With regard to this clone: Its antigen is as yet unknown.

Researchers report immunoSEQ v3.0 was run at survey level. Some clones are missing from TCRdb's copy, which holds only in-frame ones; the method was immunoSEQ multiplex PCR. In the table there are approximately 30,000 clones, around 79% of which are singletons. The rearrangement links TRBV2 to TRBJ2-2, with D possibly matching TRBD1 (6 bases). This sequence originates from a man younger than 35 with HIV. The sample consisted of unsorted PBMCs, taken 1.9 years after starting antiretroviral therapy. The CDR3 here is CASRRQVTGELFF. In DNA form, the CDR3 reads TGTGCCAGCAGGAGACAGGTGACCGGGGAGCTGTTTTTT.